This T cell receptor (beta chain) was sequenced during a study of cytomegalovirus exposure and HLA in healthy donors. Study-level points and caveats: In a later analysis, TCR beta V- and J-gene trimming showed a link to a missense DCLRE1C variant.

PCR involved 60 Vbeta and 13 Jbeta primers. Assay used: immunoSEQ multiplex PCR; TCRdb lists only in-frame clones, some missing. The data contain approximately 56,000 clones, approximately 70% of them singletons. This CDR3 comprises 14 residues. V was shortened by 1 base and J by 5 bases, with 11 bases between the two germline ends. The germline gives CDR1 SGHVS, CDR2 FNYEAQ. As concerns this clone: Its specificity is unknown.

Sequencing was carried out using PBMCs. The source of this sequence is a woman aged 50 to 60 in good health and CMV-seropositive. The V call is TRBV7-6, the J call TRBJ1-1, with D uncertain. CDR3 amino acids: CASSLVGPGTEAFF. The CDR3 bases are TGTGCCAGCAGCTTAGTAGGGCCGGGGACTGAAGCTTTCTTT.